One sample yielded the 2 T cell receptor beta chains listed below, sequenced in a study of blood T cell repertoires in COVID-19 (dated by TCRdb to the early 2020s). The library was prepared using the immunoSEQ multiplex PCR assay. Drawn from immuneACCESS, this table holds only the in-frame rearrangements with V and J called that TCRdb kept. Clones are partly lost; checked studies trace under half to an unresolved V gene and leave the rest unexplained. The sample profile shows approximately 670,000 clones; about 90% of them were found once. Jointly, the top ten make up over 0.2% of the sample. Sequencing was done on a sample of peripheral blood. The source is a woman aged 18-35 years with acute or convalescent COVID-19.

J is TRBJ2-5 and V is TRBV7-2; 16 bases line up with TRBD2. Germline V gives CDR1 SGHTA, CDR2 FQGNSA. Unmatched junction bases numbered 0, after V lost 3 bases and J lost 2 bases. The CDR3 consists of 16 residues. CDR3: CASSLGLAGGQETQYF. The CDR3 DNA reads as TGTGCCAGCAGCTTGGGACTAGCGGGGGGGCAAGAGACCCAGTACTTC.

This chain joins TRBV5-1 and TRBJ1-4; 8 nucleotides match TRBD1. This CDR3 region has 15 residues. V lost 4 bases and J lost 5; bases outside the gene matches: 7. Germline assignment: CDR1 SGHRS and CDR2 YFSETQ. The CDR3 loop reads CASSDGDRLNEKLFF. CDR3 bases: TGCGCCAGCAGCGACGGGGACAGGTTAAATGAAAAACTGTTTTTT.